This entry describes one T cell receptor (beta chain). Sequenced by immunoSEQ multiplex PCR; TCRdb stores in-frame clones only, minus some. The sample includes around 46,000 clones, 88% of them seen just once. The J segment lost 5 bases and the V segment lost 2 bases, leaving 9 bases of the junction unmatched. The CDR3 contains 15 residues. Germline values: CDR1 SGDLS, CDR2 YYNGEE. These data come from a study of PD-L1 blockade in urothelial cancer. Study summary: Patients took up atezolizumab in the mid-2010s at 1,200 mg intravenously every 3 weeks. Male patients with bladder-origin urothelial cancer numbered about 90% of the roughly 30. Patients' histories included 0 to 3 prior chemotherapy regimens.

Described time point: peripheral blood 6 weeks after treatment start. The chain carries TRBV9 and TRBJ2-7, with 8 positions matching TRBD1. The TCR comes from a man aged 60 to 75 with urothelial cancer. Sequenced here: PBMCs, sampled around atezolizumab (anti-PD-L1) treatment. CDR3 nucleotides: TGTGCCAGCAGCGTTGGCAGGGGGCCGAAGAACGAGCAGTACTTC. It yields the protein CASSVGRGPKNEQYF.